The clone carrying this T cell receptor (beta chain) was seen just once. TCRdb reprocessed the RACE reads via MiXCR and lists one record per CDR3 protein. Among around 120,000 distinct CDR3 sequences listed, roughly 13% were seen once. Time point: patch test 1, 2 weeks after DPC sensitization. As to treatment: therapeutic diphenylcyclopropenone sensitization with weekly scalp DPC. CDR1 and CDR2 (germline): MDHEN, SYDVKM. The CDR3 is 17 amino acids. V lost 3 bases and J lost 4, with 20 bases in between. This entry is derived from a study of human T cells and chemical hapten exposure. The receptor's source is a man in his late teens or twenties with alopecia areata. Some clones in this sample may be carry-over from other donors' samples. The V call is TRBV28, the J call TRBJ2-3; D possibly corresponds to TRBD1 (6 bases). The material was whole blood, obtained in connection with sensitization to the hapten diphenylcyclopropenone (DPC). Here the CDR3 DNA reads TGTGCCAGCAGTTTTAAGCCCGGGACAACCAGCGCAGATACGCAGTATTTT. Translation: CASSFKPGTTSADTQYF.